This is a list of T cell receptor beta chains from one sample in a study of T cells during gluten challenge in celiac disease. TCRdb redid the calling of the single-cell sequencing reads with MiXCR, one entry per CDR3 protein. The repertoire table contains dozens of distinct CDR3 sequences. Sequenced material: gluten-specific CD4+ T cells sorted from blood using tetramers, taken at baseline or on day 6, 14 or 28 of gluten challenge (not recorded which). Source of these receptors: a female donor with celiac disease. Each CDR3 is given with its conserved first and last residue. Each record gives: J gene, V gene, D gene, clone size, CDR3 DNA, CDR3 protein. D genes are given only for firm matches. For some rows the clone size is stated as once, few or many, or as a class when expanded; others skip it.

>TRBJ2-5|TRBV7-2|-|-
TGTGCCAGCAGCGTACGTTGGCTGGAGACCCAGTACTTC
CASSVRWLETQYF
>TRBJ2-2|TRBV5-6|-|-
TGTGCCAGCAGTTTCGGGACTACCGGGGAGCTGTTTTTT
CASSFGTTGELFF
>TRBJ2-2|TRBV5-1|TRBD1|hyperexpanded
TGCGCCAGCAGCTTGGTAGGGGGCTGGGACACCGGGGAGCTGTTTTTT
CASSLVGGWDTGELFF
>TRBJ1-1|TRBV29-1|-|-
TGCAGCGTCGGACATGGGGAGAGAGCTTTCTTT
CSVGHGERAFF
>TRBJ2-1|TRBV14|-|once
TGTGCCAGCAGCCAAGGCGGGGTTTACAATGAGCAGTTCTTC
CASSQGGVYNEQFF
>TRBJ2-4|TRBV5-1|-|-
TGCGCCAGCAGCTTCGGAGGATATGGGGACATTCAGTACTTC
CASSFGGYGDIQYF
>TRBJ1-1|TRBV5-6|-|once
TGTGCCAGCAGCTTGGGGGGACTGAACACTGAAGCTTTCTTT
CASSLGGLNTEAFF
>TRBJ2-2|TRBV7-2|TRBD1|-
TGTGCCAGCAGCTTGAATGAACAGGGGGCCGGAGAGCTGTTTTTT
CASSLNEQGAGELFF
>TRBJ2-7|TRBV4-3|TRBD1|-
TGCGCCAGCAGCCACCCCGGGACAGGGAACGAGCAGTACTTC
CASSHPGTGNEQYF
>TRBJ2-3|TRBV4-2|-|-
TGTGCCAGCAGCCAGAGGGAACTGGGTTCTAGGCAGTATTTT
CASSQRELGSRQYF
>TRBJ2-7|TRBV28|-|-
TGTGCCAGCAGTCCGATACAGGGCCACGAGCAGTACTTC
CASSPIQGHEQYF
>TRBJ1-2|TRBV19|TRBD1|few
TGTGCCAGTAGCAATCGACAGGGGCAAGGCTACACCTTC
CASSNRQGQGYTF
>TRBJ2-3|TRBV7-6|-|hyperexpanded
TGTGCCAGTAGCTGGCTTTCTGGCACAGATACGCAGTATTTT
CASSWLSGTDTQYF
>TRBJ2-7|TRBV5-8|-|hyperexpanded
TGTGCCAGCAGCTTGGGGATGACGAGCTCGTGGGAGCAGTACTTC
CASSLGMTSSWEQYF
>TRBJ2-6|TRBV29-1|-|-
TGCAGCGTTGGTGGGGGAGGGGCCAACGTCCTGACTTTC
CSVGGGGANVLTF
>TRBJ2-5|TRBV6-1|-|-
TGTGCCAGCAGTGCCACGGGGGTCTTGGGAGAGACCCAGTACTTC
CASSATGVLGETQYF
>TRBJ2-3|TRBV11-2|-|-
TGTGCCAGCAGCCCGCAGGGAGGTATAACGACAGATACGCAGTATTTT
CASSPQGGITTDTQYF
>TRBJ2-5|TRBV29-1|-|-
TGCAGCGTTGGAGGTGCTTTCGGGGAGACCCAGTACTTC
CSVGGAFGETQYF
>TRBJ2-7|TRBV5-6|TRBD2|few
TGTGCCAGCAGCTTGTTTGGACTAGCAGGGAGTGGAGAGCAGTACTTC
CASSLFGLAGSGEQYF